These T cell receptor beta chains were read from a single sample in a study of Tregs in tolerant kidney transplant recipients. The repertoire was sequenced with immunoSEQ multiplex PCR; TCRdb's copy has only in-frame clones and lacks some. The table includes tens of thousands of clones, around 87% detected once. Sequencing used CD4+ T cells from blood (PBMCs), obtained 6 months after the transplant. These receptors came from a human patient who received a combined kidney and bone marrow transplant. Some T cells may originate from the graft donor. CDR3s include the opening cysteine and the closing phenylalanine or tryptophan. D genes are given only for firm matches.

d_call	j_call	v_call	cdr3_aa
TRBD1	TRBJ1-2	TRBV2	CASSEAPGTGYGYTF
.	TRBJ1-6	TRBV25-1	CASETSTGNSPLHF
.	TRBJ1-2	TRBV20-1	CSARDRYGYTF
TRBD2	TRBJ2-5	TRBV7-2	CASSLSSGRETQYF
TRBD1	TRBJ2-3	TRBV19	CASRQGTAQYF
.	TRBJ1-1	TRBV27	CASSLSGGNTEAFF
.	TRBJ1-5	TRBV7-9	CASAGGRNQPQHF
.	TRBJ1-1	TRBV5-4	CASSLVGEVYGTEAFF
.	TRBJ2-7	TRBV29-1	CSVEYGRGLQYF
.	TRBJ2-6	TRBV5-8	CASSFYLWANVLTF
TRBD2	TRBJ2-7	TRBV4-2	CASSQAGASGSIYEQYF
.	TRBJ1-2	TRBV18	CASSETQGHYGYTF
.	TRBJ1-1	TRBV5-1	CASSLAVEGWGNTEAFF
TRBD2	TRBJ2-3	TRBV18	CASSPPERGGYLTDTQYF
TRBD1	TRBJ1-2	TRBV5-8	CASSLFDRVYGYTF
.	TRBJ2-3	TRBV30	CAWSALSTDTQYF
TRBD1	TRBJ1-2	TRBV30	CAWSDPLARGQGALNYGYTF
.	TRBJ2-5	TRBV7-2	CASSRSGLLQETQYF
TRBD1	TRBJ2-5	TRBV9	CASSRDRAMKTQYF
TRBD2	TRBJ2-3	TRBV10-3	CAIRRTSGGQSTDTQYF
.	TRBJ1-6	TRBV9	CASSVGPPSNSPLHF
TRBD2	TRBJ2-7	TRBV5-4	CASRVAGGPYEQYF
.	TRBJ1-1	TRBV4-1	CASSHVTGSTEAFF
.	TRBJ1-1	TRBV7-9	CASSFGLGDEAFF
TRBD2	TRBJ2-5	TRBV30	CAWSASAGGPQETQYF
TRBD1	TRBJ2-5	TRBV2	CASMTTGSFGQYF
TRBD1	TRBJ2-7	TRBV11-3	CASSLRGQHYEQYF
.	TRBJ2-5	TRBV5-1	CASSLGRETQYF
TRBD1	TRBJ1-1	TRBV7-2	CASSKNTGGYTEAFF
.	TRBJ1-2	TRBV6-5	CASSVTNYGYTF
TRBD1	TRBJ1-2	TRBV5-4	CASSLTRTGNGYTF